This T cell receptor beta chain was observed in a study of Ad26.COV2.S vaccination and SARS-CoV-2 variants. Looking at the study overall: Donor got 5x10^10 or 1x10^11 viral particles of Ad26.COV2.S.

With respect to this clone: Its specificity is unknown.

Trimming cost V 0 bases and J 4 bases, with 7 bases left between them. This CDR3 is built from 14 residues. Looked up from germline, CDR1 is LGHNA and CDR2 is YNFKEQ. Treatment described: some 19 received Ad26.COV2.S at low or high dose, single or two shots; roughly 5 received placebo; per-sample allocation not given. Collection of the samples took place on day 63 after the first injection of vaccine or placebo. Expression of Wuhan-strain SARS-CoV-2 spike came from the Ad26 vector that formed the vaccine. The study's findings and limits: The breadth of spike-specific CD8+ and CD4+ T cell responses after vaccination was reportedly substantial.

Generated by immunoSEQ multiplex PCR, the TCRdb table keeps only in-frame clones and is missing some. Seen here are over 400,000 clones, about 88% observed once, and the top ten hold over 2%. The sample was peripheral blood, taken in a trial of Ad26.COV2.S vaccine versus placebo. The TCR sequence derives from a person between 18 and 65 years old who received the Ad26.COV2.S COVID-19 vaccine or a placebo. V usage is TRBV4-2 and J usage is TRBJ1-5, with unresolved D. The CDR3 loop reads CASSQESANQPQHF. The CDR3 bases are TGTGCCAGCAGCCAAGAGTCAGCTAATCAGCCCCAGCATTTT.